These T cell receptor beta chains were read from a single sample in a study of vaccination and CD4 T cells after COVID-19. These receptors are not linked to any known antigen. TCRdb passed the PCR reads through MiXCR, listing each CDR3 protein once. The sample contains tens of thousands of distinct CDR3 sequences, around 42% of which appear only once. The source material was CD4+ T cells from blood, cultured in vitro. Receptors were obtained from a human donor who had recovered from COVID-19. Each CDR3 is given with its conserved first and last residue. A D gene is named only where the DNA matches it firmly. The listing skips clone size in some rows; elsewhere it reads once, few, many or a size class.

size: once
D: .
J: TRBJ1-4
V: TRBV7-9
DNA: TGTGCCAGCAGCTTAAAGGAAAAACTGTTTTTT
CDR3: CASSLKEKLFF

size: .
D: .
J: TRBJ1-2
V: TRBV28
DNA: TGTGCCAGCAGTTTATCCCAGCATGGCTACACCTTC
CDR3: CASSLSQHGYTF

size: .
D: .
J: TRBJ2-3
V: TRBV24-1
DNA: TGTGCCACCAGTGATTTAAGCCTCGACAGCTTATCCACAGATACGCAGTATTTT
CDR3: CATSDLSLDSLSTDTQYF

size: .
D: .
J: TRBJ2-3
V: TRBV11-2
DNA: TGTGCCAGCAGCTTACGGGGGCCAGATACGCAGTATTTT
CDR3: CASSLRGPDTQYF

size: .
D: TRBD1
J: TRBJ1-5
V: TRBV20-1
DNA: TGCAGTGCTAGAAGGGGACAGGGGAGTGGGCCCCAGCATTTT
CDR3: CSARRGQGSGPQHF

size: .
D: .
J: TRBJ2-3
V: TRBV2
DNA: TGTGCCAGCGCCACCCAGACAGACACAGATACGCAGTATTTT
CDR3: CASATQTDTDTQYF

size: .
D: .
J: TRBJ1-1
V: TRBV6-5
DNA: TGTGCCAGCAGTTACTCAGGGAGTGAGGGAACTGAAGCTTTCTTT
CDR3: CASSYSGSEGTEAFF

size: .
D: .
J: TRBJ2-2
V: TRBV24-1
DNA: TGTGCCACCAGGGGGGCAGGGACGAACACCGGGGAGCTGTTTTTT
CDR3: CATRGAGTNTGELFF

size: .
D: TRBD1
J: TRBJ2-3
V: TRBV19
DNA: TGTGCCAGTACTATCACAGGGGGCCGTACAGATACGCAGTATTTT
CDR3: CASTITGGRTDTQYF

size: .
D: TRBD2
J: TRBJ2-7
V: TRBV6-5
DNA: TGTGCCAGCAGTTACTCGGTAAAGGGCGGGAGCGAGCAGTACTTC
CDR3: CASSYSVKGGSEQYF

size: few
D: TRBD1
J: TRBJ1-1
V: TRBV6-5
DNA: TGTGCCAGCAGTTACCCCTCGGGACAGGGGGCGGGGGCTTTCTTT
CDR3: CASSYPSGQGAGAFF

size: .
D: .
J: TRBJ1-2
V: TRBV6-1
DNA: TGTGCCAGCAGAATGGGGCGTCACTATGGCTACACCTTC
CDR3: CASRMGRHYGYTF

size: few
D: .
J: TRBJ2-3
V: TRBV6-1
DNA: TGTGCCAGCATACTACCAATGGCTCTCACAGATACGCAGTATTTT
CDR3: CASILPMALTDTQYF

size: .
D: TRBD2
J: TRBJ2-1
V: TRBV6-5
DNA: TGTGCCAGCAGTTACTCTTCCCCTAGCGGCTCCTACAATGAGCAGTTCTTC
CDR3: CASSYSSPSGSYNEQFF

size: few
D: .
J: TRBJ2-3
V: TRBV7-6
DNA: TGTGCCAGCAGCTTAGCGACGCCAGGGGGGGATACGCAGTATTTT
CDR3: CASSLATPGGDTQYF

size: .
D: TRBD1
J: TRBJ2-6
V: TRBV6-1
DNA: TGTGCCAGACTCACAGGGGGCTACTCTGGGGCCAACGTCCTGACTTTC
CDR3: CARLTGGYSGANVLTF

size: .
D: .
J: TRBJ2-3
V: TRBV28
DNA: TGTGCCAGTAGGACAGCCTCTAGCACAGATACGCAGTATTTT
CDR3: CASRTASSTDTQYF

size: .
D: TRBD1
J: TRBJ1-4
V: TRBV7-9
DNA: TGTGCCAGCAGCTTCGGACAGGGGATAAATGAAAAACTGTTTTTT
CDR3: CASSFGQGINEKLFF

size: few
D: .
J: TRBJ1-5
V: TRBV20-1
DNA: TGCAGTGCCCCGGTTGGGGGCAATCAGCCCCAGCATTTT
CDR3: CSAPVGGNQPQHF

size: few
D: .
J: TRBJ1-2
V: TRBV2
DNA: TGTGCCAGCACCGAAAGGACAGCCAATGGCTACACCTTC
CDR3: CASTERTANGYTF

size: .
D: .
J: TRBJ1-6
V: TRBV6-1
DNA: TGTGCCAGCAGATCGACAGTCTCCCATAATTCACCCCTCCACTTT
CDR3: CASRSTVSHNSPLHF

size: .
D: TRBD2
J: TRBJ2-3
V: TRBV11-3
DNA: TGTGCCAGCAGCTTAGAGCGGGGGGGCGGGGAGTATACGCAGTATTTT
CDR3: CASSLERGGGEYTQYF

size: .
D: .
J: TRBJ2-5
V: TRBV11-2
DNA: TGTGCCAGCAGCTTAGATGGAGGGGGGGAAGAGACCCAGTACTTC
CDR3: CASSLDGGGEETQYF

size: few
D: .
J: TRBJ1-1
V: TRBV20-1
DNA: TGCAGTGCTAAAGGAGGGGTTGAAACTGAAGCTTTCTTT
CDR3: CSAKGGVETEAFF

size: .
D: TRBD2
J: TRBJ2-1
V: TRBV24-1
DNA: TGTGCCACCAGTGATGGGACTAGCGGGAGGCTTTATGAGCAGTTCTTC
CDR3: CATSDGTSGRLYEQFF

size: .
D: TRBD2
J: TRBJ2-7
V: TRBV29-1
DNA: TGCAGCGTTAATACAGGACTAGCGGGGCCCTACGAGCAGTACTTC
CDR3: CSVNTGLAGPYEQYF

size: .
D: .
J: TRBJ2-1
V: TRBV11-1
DNA: TGTGCCAGCAGCTTAGGGACAGTCTCCTACAATGAGCAGTTCTTC
CDR3: CASSLGTVSYNEQFF

size: .
D: .
J: TRBJ2-5
V: TRBV7-2
DNA: TGTGCCAGCAGCCCATACCGGGTCCACGGAGAGACCCAGTACTTC
CDR3: CASSPYRVHGETQYF

size: .
D: .
J: TRBJ1-5
V: TRBV29-1
DNA: TGCAGCGCTAATCAGCCCCAGCATTTT
CDR3: CSANQPQHF

size: few
D: .
J: TRBJ1-5
V: TRBV12-3/TRBV12-4
DNA: TGTGCCAGCAGTTTATGGGACCTAAAATCAGGTCCCCAGCATTTT
CDR3: CASSLWDLKSGPQHF

size: .
D: TRBD2
J: TRBJ2-3
V: TRBV6-2/TRBV6-3
DNA: TGTGCCAGCACAAAAAGCGGGGCTTTCACAGATACGCAGTATTTT
CDR3: CASTKSGAFTDTQYF

size: .
D: .
J: TRBJ2-3
V: TRBV19
DNA: TGTGCCAGTGGAGCGGTCTCAGGTGCAGATACGCAGTATTTT
CDR3: CASGAVSGADTQYF

size: .
D: TRBD2
J: TRBJ2-3
V: TRBV11-2
DNA: TGTGCCAGCAGCTTAGATCGCGGGAGAGGCACAGATACGCAGTATTTT
CDR3: CASSLDRGRGTDTQYF

size: .
D: .
J: TRBJ2-7
V: TRBV6-5
DNA: TGTGCCAGCAGTTACTCGACGGGGACCTCCTACGAGCAGTACTTC
CDR3: CASSYSTGTSYEQYF

size: .
D: .
J: TRBJ1-5
V: TRBV27
DNA: TGTGCCAGCAGTTTACGACCTAAGTTCCAGGGAGTAGTTCAGCCCCAGCATTTT
CDR3: CASSLRPKFQGVVQPQHF

size: .
D: .
J: TRBJ2-7
V: TRBV29-1
DNA: TGCAGCGTCACCGGGACAATAACCTACGAGCAGTACTTC
CDR3: CSVTGTITYEQYF

size: few
D: .
J: TRBJ1-5
V: TRBV30
DNA: TGTGCCTGGAGTGTACCTTTTTGCAGGGACAGCAATCAGCCCCAGCATTTT
CDR3: CAWSVPFCRDSNQPQHF

size: once
D: TRBD1
J: TRBJ2-6
V: TRBV6-1
DNA: TGTGCCAGCAGCGGACAGGGGGCCTTGGGCTCTGGGGCCAACGTCCTGACTTTC
CDR3: CASSGQGALGSGANVLTF

size: once
D: .
J: TRBJ1-2
V: TRBV5-6
DNA: TGTGCCAGCAGCTTGGGGGGCTTGGACGGCTACACCTTC
CDR3: CASSLGGLDGYTF

size: .
D: TRBD1
J: TRBJ1-3
V: TRBV20-1
DNA: TGCAGTGCCCTGGGACAGGGATCTGGAAACACCATATATTTT
CDR3: CSALGQGSGNTIYF

size: few
D: TRBD1
J: TRBJ1-5
V: TRBV4-3
DNA: TGCGCCAGCAGCCAAGGTTCATACGGGACAGGGGCTGTGTTGCCCCAGCATTTT
CDR3: CASSQGSYGTGAVLPQHF

size: .
D: .
J: TRBJ1-1
V: TRBV6-1
DNA: TGTGCCAGTCGGCACACTGAAGCTTTCTTT
CDR3: CASRHTEAFF

size: .
D: .
J: TRBJ1-5
V: TRBV28
DNA: TGTGCCAGCAGTGACTCCACATCCTTGAATCAGCCCCAGCATTTT
CDR3: CASSDSTSLNQPQHF

size: few
D: .
J: TRBJ2-5
V: TRBV11-2
DNA: TGTGCCAGCAGTTTCAAGGGGGCGGGAGGAGAGACCCAGTACTTC
CDR3: CASSFKGAGGETQYF

size: .
D: TRBD1
J: TRBJ1-3
V: TRBV20-1
DNA: TGCAGTGCTGCACAGGGGAAAACTGGAAACACCATATATTTT
CDR3: CSAAQGKTGNTIYF

size: medium-sized
D: TRBD2
J: TRBJ2-3
V: TRBV7-3
DNA: TGTGCCAGCAGCTTTCTCCCTAGCGGGGGGAGAGCAGATACGCAGTATTTT
CDR3: CASSFLPSGGRADTQYF

size: few
D: .
J: TRBJ1-5
V: TRBV24-1
DNA: TGTGCCACCAGTGCGGGGGGCGCGTCTCAGCCCCAGCATTTT
CDR3: CATSAGGASQPQHF

size: .
D: .
J: TRBJ2-1
V: TRBV11-2
DNA: TGTGCCAGCAGCTTAGTCCTTAGCGGTTCCTACAATGAGCAGTTCTTC
CDR3: CASSLVLSGSYNEQFF

size: .
D: TRBD2
J: TRBJ2-1
V: TRBV24-1
DNA: TGTGCCACCAGTGACAGAGCGGGGGGTAATGAGCAGTTCTTC
CDR3: CATSDRAGGNEQFF

size: few
D: .
J: TRBJ1-2
V: TRBV19
DNA: TGTGCCAGTAGCATACGAGTTAACTATGGCTACACCTTC
CDR3: CASSIRVNYGYTF

size: few
D: .
J: TRBJ2-2
V: TRBV20-1
DNA: TGCAGTGCTAGATCAGCCGGGGCAGAGAACACCGGGGAGCTGTTTTTT
CDR3: CSARSAGAENTGELFF

size: few
D: TRBD1
J: TRBJ2-7
V: TRBV20-1
DNA: TGCAGTGCGGAGAGGGACAGCCTTAGGAGCGGCCCCTACGAGCAGTACTTC
CDR3: CSAERDSLRSGPYEQYF

size: few
D: .
J: TRBJ2-3
V: TRBV19
DNA: TGTGCCAGTAGTTATGGCGCAAGCACAGATACGCAGTATTTT
CDR3: CASSYGASTDTQYF

size: .
D: TRBD1
J: TRBJ1-3
V: TRBV20-1
DNA: TGCAGTGCTAGACCTGGACAGGGGGTTGGAAACACCATATATTTT
CDR3: CSARPGQGVGNTIYF

size: .
D: .
J: TRBJ1-5
V: TRBV27
DNA: TGTGCCAGCACCTTGGCCGGGGGCAGGGGCAATCAGCCCCAGCATTTT
CDR3: CASTLAGGRGNQPQHF

size: .
D: .
J: TRBJ2-2
V: TRBV7-2
DNA: TGTGCCAGCAGCTTAGGGTGGTCTAGCCGGGGCGGGGAGCTGTTTTTT
CDR3: CASSLGWSSRGGELFF

size: few
D: .
J: TRBJ1-6
V: TRBV19
DNA: TGTGCCAGTAGTATAGCCGACGGTTATAATTCACCCCTCCACTTT
CDR3: CASSIADGYNSPLHF

size: .
D: TRBD1
J: TRBJ2-3
V: TRBV29-1
DNA: TGCAGCGTTGAGGGGAGGGACAGGGGGCAAACAGATACGCAGTATTTT
CDR3: CSVEGRDRGQTDTQYF

size: .
D: .
J: TRBJ1-5
V: TRBV2
DNA: TGTGCCAGCAGTGAAAATGCAGGGGTTAGCAATCAGCCCCAGCATTTT
CDR3: CASSENAGVSNQPQHF

size: few
D: .
J: TRBJ1-1
V: TRBV6-4
DNA: TGTGCCAGCAGACCCGACCTGAGAGGCACTGAAGCTTTCTTT
CDR3: CASRPDLRGTEAFF